Given below is one T cell receptor beta chain in context. Its antigen is undetermined. Primers: 60 Vbeta forward and 13 Jbeta reverse. TCRdb keeps only in-frame clones here, not all; method: immunoSEQ multiplex PCR. This table holds 100,000 to 150,000 clones, approximately 80% found once. This sample was taken from a study of cytomegalovirus exposure and HLA in healthy donors. Study results and caveats: Fewer N-insertions than the approximately 700-donor mean were reportedly shown by an Asian-associated ancestry cluster in a later analysis.

The CDR3 loop spans 17 amino acids. The V and J genes are TRBV21-1 and TRBJ2-5; the table's D call, TRBD2, has no DNA check behind it. TRBV21-1 has pseudogene status. Sample: PBMCs. This receptor was identified in a man between 18 and 35 years old in good health and CMV-seronegative. CDR3 nucleotide sequence: TGTGCCAGCAGCGACCTTTCGGGAGGGCCTAGTGAAGAGACCCAGTACTTC. Translated: CASSDLSGGPSEETQYF.